Reported below is one T cell receptor (beta chain). Original processing methods: Estimated nucleated cell counts came from reference gene primer amplification. Assay: immunoSEQ multiplex PCR; the TCRdb copy retains only in-frame clones and omits some. V, J and clone size derive from that table, while D and trimming were established from the DNA sequence. The sample consists of 95,000 to 100,000 clones, 85% of them appearing once. The CDR3 has 15 residues. Trimming cost V 5 bases and J 3 bases; bases outside gene matches: 5. The V gene's germline CDR1 is SGHTA and CDR2 FQGNSA. The data are from a study of blood T cell repertoires in COVID-19. Background on the study: Sample material is recorded as cDNA or gDNA derived from T cells, B-cell-depleted T cells, or PBMCs.

This clonotype was obtained from a woman aged 70-85 years with active or convalescent COVID-19. The chain recombines TRBV7-2 with TRBJ2-5; 11 nucleotides agree with TRBD2. Sequencing input: peripheral blood. CDR3 in amino acids: CASSPGLAVEETQYF. The CDR3 bases are TGTGCCAGCAGCCCGGGACTAGCGGTAGAAGAGACCCAGTACTTC.